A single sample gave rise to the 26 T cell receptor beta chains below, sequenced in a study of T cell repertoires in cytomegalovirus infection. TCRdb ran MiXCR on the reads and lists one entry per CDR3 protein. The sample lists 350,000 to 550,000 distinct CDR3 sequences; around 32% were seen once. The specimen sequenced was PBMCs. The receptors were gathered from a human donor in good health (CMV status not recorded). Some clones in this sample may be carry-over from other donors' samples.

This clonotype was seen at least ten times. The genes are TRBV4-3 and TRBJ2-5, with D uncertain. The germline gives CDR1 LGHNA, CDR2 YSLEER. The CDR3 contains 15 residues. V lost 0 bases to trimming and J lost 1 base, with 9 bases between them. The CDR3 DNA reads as TGCGCCAGCAGCCAAGATGTCAGAGTCCAAGAGACCCAGTACTTC. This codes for CASSQDVRVQETQYF.

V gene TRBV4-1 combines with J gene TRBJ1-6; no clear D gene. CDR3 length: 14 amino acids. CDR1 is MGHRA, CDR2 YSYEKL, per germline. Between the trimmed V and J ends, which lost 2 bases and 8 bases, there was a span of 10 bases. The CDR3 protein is CASSQRFRDSPLHF. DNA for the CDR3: TGCGCCAGCAGCCAAAGATTCCGAGATTCACCCCTCCACTTT.

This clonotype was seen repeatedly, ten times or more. The CDR3 loop is CASSLGAANEKLFF. The CDR3 DNA sequence: TGTGCCAGCAGCTTGGGAGCAGCTAATGAAAAACTGTTTTTT. The V gene is TRBV7-2, the J gene TRBJ1-4; the D is unclear. The CDR3 contains 14 residues. CDR1 SGHTA and CDR2 FQGNSA come from the germline V gene. The ends were cut back, 3 bases at V and 3 bases at J, with 8 bases in the middle.

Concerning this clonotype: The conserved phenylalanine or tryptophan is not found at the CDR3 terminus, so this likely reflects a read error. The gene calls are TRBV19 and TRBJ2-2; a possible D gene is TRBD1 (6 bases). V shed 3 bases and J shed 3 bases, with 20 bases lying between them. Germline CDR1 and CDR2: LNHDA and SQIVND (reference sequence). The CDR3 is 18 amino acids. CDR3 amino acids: CASSMYGPAEGDTGELFL. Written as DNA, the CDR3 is TGTGCCAGTAGTATGTATGGCCCGGCCGAGGGGGACACCGGGGAGCTGTTTTTG.

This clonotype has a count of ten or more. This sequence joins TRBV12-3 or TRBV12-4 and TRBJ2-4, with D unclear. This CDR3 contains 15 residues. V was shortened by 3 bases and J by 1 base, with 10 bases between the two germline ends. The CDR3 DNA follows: TGTGCCAGCAGTTTCCTTGCAGTCGCCAAAAACATTCAGTACTTC. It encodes CASSFLAVAKNIQYF.

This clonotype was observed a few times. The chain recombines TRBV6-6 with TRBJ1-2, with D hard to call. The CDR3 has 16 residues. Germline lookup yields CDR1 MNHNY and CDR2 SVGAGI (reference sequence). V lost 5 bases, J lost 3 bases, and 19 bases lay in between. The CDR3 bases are TGTGCCAGCAGTGAGAGACACACTCGTGGGCACTATGGCTACACCTTC. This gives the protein CASSERHTRGHYGYTF.

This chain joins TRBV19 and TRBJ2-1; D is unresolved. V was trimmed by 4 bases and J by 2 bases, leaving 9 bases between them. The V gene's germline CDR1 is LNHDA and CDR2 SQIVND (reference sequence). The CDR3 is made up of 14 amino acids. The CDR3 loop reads CASSRAPTYNEQFF. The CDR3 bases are TGTGCCAGTAGTAGAGCGCCCACCTACAATGAGCAGTTCTTC. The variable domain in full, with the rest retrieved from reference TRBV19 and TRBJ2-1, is DGGITQSPKYLFRKEGQNVTLSCEQNLNHDAMYWYRQDPGQGLRLIYYSQIVNDFQKGDIAEGYSVSREKKESFPLTVTSAQKNPTAFYLCASSRAPTYNEQFFGPGTRLTVL.

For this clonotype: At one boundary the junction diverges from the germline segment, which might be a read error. The CDR3 loop reads CASSERLNNEAFF. In nucleotides, the CDR3 is TGTGCCAGCAGTGAACGACTAAACAATGAAGCTTTCTTT. This rearrangement joins TRBV6-1 to TRBJ1-1, with D uncertain. Germline V gene data show CDR1 as MNHNS and CDR2 as SASEGT. The CDR3 loop spans 13 amino acids.

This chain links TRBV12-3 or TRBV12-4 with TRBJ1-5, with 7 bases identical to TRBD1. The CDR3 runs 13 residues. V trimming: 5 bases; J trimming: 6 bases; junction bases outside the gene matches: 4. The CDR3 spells CASSDSGGQPQHF. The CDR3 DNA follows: TGTGCCAGCAGTGATTCAGGGGGTCAGCCCCAGCATTTT.

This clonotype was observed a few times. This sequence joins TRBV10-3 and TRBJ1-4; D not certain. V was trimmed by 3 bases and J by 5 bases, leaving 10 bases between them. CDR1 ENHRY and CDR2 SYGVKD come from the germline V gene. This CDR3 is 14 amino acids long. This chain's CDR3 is CAISEPGLNEKLFF. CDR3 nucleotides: TGTGCCATCAGTGAACCGGGCCTCAATGAAAAACTGTTTTTT.

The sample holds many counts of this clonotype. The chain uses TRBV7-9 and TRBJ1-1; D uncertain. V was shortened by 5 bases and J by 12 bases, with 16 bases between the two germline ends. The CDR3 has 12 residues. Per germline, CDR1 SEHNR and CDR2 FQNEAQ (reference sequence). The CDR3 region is CASSPDSRGTFF. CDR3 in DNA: TGTGCCAGCAGCCCAGATTCGAGAGGGACTTTCTTT.

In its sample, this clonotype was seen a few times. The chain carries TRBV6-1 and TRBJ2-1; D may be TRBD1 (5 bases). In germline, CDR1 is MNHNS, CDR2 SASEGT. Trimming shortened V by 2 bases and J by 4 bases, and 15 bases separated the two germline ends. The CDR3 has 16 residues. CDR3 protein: CASSERKGRSYNEQFF. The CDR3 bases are TGTGCCAGCAGTGAACGAAAGGGGCGAAGTTACAATGAGCAGTTCTTC.

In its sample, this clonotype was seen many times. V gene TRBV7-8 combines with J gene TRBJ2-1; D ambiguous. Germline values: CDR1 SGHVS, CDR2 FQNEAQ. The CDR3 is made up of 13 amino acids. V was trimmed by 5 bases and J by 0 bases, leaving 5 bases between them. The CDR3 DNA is TGTGCCAGCAGCGGTAGCTCCTACAATGAGCAGTTCTTC. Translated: CASSGSSYNEQFF.

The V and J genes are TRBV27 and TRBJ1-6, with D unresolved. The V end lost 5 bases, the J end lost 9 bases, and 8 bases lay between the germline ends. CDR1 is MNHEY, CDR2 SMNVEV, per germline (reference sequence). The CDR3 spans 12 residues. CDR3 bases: TGTGCCAGCAGTCAGGACGGTTCACCCCTCCACTTT. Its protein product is CASSQDGSPLHF.

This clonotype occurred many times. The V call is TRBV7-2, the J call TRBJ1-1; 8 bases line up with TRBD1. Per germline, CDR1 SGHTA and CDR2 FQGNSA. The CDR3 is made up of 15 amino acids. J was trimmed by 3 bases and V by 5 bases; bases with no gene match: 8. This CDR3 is CASSLRTGSYTEAFF. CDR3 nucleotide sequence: TGTGCCAGCAGCCTCCGGACAGGGTCTTACACTGAAGCTTTCTTT.

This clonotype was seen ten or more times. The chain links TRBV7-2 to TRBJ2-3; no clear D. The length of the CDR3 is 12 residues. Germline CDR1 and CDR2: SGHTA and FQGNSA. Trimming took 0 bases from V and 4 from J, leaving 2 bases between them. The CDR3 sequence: CASSLAADTQYF. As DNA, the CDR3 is TGTGCCAGCAGCTTAGCTGCAGATACGCAGTATTTT.

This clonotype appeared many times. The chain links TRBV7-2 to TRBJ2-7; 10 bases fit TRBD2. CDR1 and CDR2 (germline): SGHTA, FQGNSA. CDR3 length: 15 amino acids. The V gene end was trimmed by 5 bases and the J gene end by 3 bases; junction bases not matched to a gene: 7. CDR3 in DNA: TGTGCCAGCAGCCCCCGGACTAGCGGATACTACGAGCAGTACTTC. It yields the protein CASSPRTSGYYEQYF.

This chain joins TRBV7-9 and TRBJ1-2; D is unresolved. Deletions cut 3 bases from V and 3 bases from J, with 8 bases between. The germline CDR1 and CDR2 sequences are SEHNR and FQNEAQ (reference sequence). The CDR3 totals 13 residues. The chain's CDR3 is CASSLWTDYGYTF. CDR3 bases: TGTGCCAGCAGCTTGTGGACGGACTATGGCTACACCTTC.

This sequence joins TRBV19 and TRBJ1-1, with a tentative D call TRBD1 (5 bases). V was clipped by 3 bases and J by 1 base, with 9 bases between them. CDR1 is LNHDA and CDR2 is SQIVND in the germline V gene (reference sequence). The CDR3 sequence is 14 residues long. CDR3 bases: TGTGCCAGTAGTATGGGACTTACGAACACTGAAGCTTTCTTT. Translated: CASSMGLTNTEAFF.

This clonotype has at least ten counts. CDR3 sequence: CASSQGSRLAGGQETQYF. The DNA for the CDR3 is TGTGCCAGCAGCCAAGGATCCCGACTAGCGGGGGGTCAAGAGACCCAGTACTTC. The chain couples TRBV4-2 to TRBJ2-5, with 13 bases identical to TRBD2. Looked up from germline, CDR1 is LGHNA and CDR2 is YNFKEQ. V was clipped by 1 base and J by 2 bases; unmatched bases: 7. CDR3 size: 18 residues.

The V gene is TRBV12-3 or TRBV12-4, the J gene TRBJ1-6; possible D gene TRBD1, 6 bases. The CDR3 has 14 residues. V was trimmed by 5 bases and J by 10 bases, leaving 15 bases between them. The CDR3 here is CASSLRGAGSPLHF. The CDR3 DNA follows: TGTGCCAGCAGTCTACGGGGGGCGGGGTCACCCCTCCACTTT.

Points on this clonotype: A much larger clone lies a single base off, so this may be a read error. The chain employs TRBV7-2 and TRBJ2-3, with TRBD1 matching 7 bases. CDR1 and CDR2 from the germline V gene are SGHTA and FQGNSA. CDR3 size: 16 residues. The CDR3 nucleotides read TGTGCCAGCAGATTAGTAGGGGGCTGGAGCACAGATACGCAGTATTTT. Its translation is CASRLVGGWSTDTQYF.

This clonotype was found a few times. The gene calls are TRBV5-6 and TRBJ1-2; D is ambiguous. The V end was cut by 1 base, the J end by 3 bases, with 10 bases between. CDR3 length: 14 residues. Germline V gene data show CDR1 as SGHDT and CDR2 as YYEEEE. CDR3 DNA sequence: TGTGCCAGCAGCTTGAACGCCGCATACTATGGCTACACCTTC. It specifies CASSLNAAYYGYTF.

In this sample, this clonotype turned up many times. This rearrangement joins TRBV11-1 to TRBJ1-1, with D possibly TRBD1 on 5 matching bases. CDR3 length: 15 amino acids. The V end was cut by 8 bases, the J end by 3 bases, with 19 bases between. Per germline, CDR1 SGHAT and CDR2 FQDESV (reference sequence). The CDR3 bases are TGTGCCAGCCAACAAACCAGACAGAGGGACACTGAAGCTTTCTTT. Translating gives CASQQTRQRDTEAFF.

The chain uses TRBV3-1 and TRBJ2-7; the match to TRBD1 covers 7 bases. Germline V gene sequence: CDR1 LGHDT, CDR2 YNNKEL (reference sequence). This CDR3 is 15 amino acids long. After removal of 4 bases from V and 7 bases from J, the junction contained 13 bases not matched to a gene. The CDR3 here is CASSRREGAIREQYF. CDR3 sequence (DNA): TGTGCCAGCAGCCGACGAGAGGGGGCAATTCGGGAGCAGTACTTC.

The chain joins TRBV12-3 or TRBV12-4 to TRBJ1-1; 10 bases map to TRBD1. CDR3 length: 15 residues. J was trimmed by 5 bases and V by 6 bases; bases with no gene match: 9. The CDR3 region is CASRVTGGRGTEAFF. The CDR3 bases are TGTGCCAGCAGAGTGACAGGGGGCAGGGGGACTGAAGCTTTCTTT.